The present T cell receptor (beta chain) was sequenced within a study of CD8+ T cells in alopecia areata. This CDR3 comprises 15 residues. The trim removed 1 base at V and 1 base at J, leaving 4 bases unmatched. Germline lookup yields CDR1 LGHNA and CDR2 YSLEER. The treatment is: oral pan-JAK inhibitor, 5-10 mg twice daily. Extracted RNA was reverse transcribed, and the resulting cDNA served as sequencing template. Using immunoSEQ multiplex PCR, the repertoire was profiled, and TCRdb retains in-frame clones only, with some absent. Counted here are about 180,000 clones, 45% to 60% occurring once; the ten biggest clones make up about 9.5%.

This sequence originates from a human donor with alopecia areata. V is TRBV4-3 and J is TRBJ2-7; 7 positions match TRBD1. This specimen was CD8+ T cells sorted from blood, taken at approximately week 52, from a patient treated with tofacitinib. The CDR3 nucleotides are TGCGCCAGCAGCCAAGGACAGGGCCAGTCCTACGAGCAGTACTTC. It is translated as CASSQGQGQSYEQYF.